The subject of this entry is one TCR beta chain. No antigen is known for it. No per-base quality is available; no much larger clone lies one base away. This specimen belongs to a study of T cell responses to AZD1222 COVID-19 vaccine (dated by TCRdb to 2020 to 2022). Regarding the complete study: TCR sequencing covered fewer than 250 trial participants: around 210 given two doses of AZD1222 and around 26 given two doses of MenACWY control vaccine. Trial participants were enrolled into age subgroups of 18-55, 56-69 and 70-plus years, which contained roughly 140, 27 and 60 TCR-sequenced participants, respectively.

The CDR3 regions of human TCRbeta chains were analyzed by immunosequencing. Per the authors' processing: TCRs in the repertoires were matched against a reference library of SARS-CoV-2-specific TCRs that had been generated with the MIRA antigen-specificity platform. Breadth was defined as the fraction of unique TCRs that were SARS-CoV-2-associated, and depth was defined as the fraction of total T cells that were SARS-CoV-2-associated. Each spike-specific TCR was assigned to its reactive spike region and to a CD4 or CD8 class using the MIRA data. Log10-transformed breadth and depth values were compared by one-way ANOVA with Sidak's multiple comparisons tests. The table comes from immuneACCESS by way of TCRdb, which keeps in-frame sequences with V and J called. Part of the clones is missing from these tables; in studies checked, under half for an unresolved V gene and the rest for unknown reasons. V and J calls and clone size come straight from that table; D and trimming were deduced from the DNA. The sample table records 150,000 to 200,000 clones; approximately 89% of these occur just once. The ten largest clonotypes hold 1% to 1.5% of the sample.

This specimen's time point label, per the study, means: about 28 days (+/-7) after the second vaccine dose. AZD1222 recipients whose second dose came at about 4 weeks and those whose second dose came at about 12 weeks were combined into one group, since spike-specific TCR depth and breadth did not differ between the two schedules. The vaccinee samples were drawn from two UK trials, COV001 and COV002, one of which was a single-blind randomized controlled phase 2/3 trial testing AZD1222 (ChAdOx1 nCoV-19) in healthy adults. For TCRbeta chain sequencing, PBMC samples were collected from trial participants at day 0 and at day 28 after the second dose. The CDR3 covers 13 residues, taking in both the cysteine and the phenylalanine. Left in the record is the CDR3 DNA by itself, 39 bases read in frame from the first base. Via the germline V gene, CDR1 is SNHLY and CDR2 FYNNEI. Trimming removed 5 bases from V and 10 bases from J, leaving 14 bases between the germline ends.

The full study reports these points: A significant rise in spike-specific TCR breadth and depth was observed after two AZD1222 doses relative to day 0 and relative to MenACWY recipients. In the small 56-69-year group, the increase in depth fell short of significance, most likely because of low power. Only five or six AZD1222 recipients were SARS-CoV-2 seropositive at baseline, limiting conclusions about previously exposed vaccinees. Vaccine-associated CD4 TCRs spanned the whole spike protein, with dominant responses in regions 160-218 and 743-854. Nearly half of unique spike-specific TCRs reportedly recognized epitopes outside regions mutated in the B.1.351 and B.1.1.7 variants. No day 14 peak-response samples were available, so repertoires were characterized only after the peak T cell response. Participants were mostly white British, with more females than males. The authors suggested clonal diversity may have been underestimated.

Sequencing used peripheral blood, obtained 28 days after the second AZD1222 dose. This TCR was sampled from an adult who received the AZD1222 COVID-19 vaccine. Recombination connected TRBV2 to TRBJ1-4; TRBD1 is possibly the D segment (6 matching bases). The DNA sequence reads TGTGCCAGCAGTTTGGACAGCTTTGGAAAACTGTTTTTT. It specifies CASSLDSFGKLFF. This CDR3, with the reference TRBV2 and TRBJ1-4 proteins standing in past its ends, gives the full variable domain EPEVTQTPSHQVTQMGQEVILRCVPISNHLYFYWYRQILGQKVEFLVSFYNNEISEKSEIFDDQFSVERPDGSNFTLKIRSTKLEDSAMYFCASSLDSFGKLFFGSGTQLSVL.